This entry concerns a single T cell receptor beta chain. V lost 5 bases, J lost 0 bases, and 9 bases lay in between. Per the germline V gene, CDR1 is SGHKS and CDR2 is YYEKEE (reference sequence). This CDR3 is built from 14 residues. Per the study methods: Quantification of nucleated cells was approximated via reference gene primer amplification. Only in-frame clones appear in the TCRdb table, and some are missing; sequencing was by immunoSEQ multiplex PCR. The V and J calls and the clone size are those of that table, but D and trimming were determined from the DNA. The profile shows approximately 200,000 clones, roughly three quarters of them singletons. This sample was taken from a study of blood T cell repertoires in COVID-19. On the study more broadly: Acute and convalescent COVID-19 specimens originated in the United States, Italy and Spain. The analysed material was cDNA or gDNA that came from T cells, B-cell-depleted T cells, or PBMCs.

V usage is TRBV5-5 and J usage is TRBJ2-1; D is undetermined. The sample was peripheral blood. This sequence was found in a man in his 60s with active or convalescent COVID-19. The CDR3 DNA sequence: TGTGCCAGCAGTGGCTCGGGCTCCTACAATGAGCAGTTCTTC. As protein: CASSGSGSYNEQFF.